This T cell receptor (beta chain) was documented in a study of blood T cell repertoires in COVID-19. Across the whole study: T cells, B-cell-depleted T cells, or PBMCs supplied cDNA or gDNA.

This CDR3 region has 15 residues. The germline V gene has CDR1 MDHEN and CDR2 SYDVKM. Between the trimmed V and J ends, which lost 5 bases and 0 bases, there was a span of 11 bases. Clones were read by immunoSEQ multiplex PCR, and TCRdb kept only the in-frame ones, dropping some. The sample holds some 140,000 clones; roughly 80% are singletons and the top ten take 25% to 30%. This receptor was taken from a woman aged 55 to 70 with acute or convalescent COVID-19. What was sequenced was peripheral blood. The V call is TRBV28, the J call TRBJ1-5; no clear D. The CDR3, as DNA: TGTGCCAGCAGTGCCGGGTTTTATAGCAATCAGCCCCAGCATTTT. Its protein is CASSAGFYSNQPQHF. The whole variable domain, remainder taken from reference TRBV28 and TRBJ1-5, is DVKVTQSSRYLVKRTGEKVFLECVQDMDHENMFWYRQDPGLGLRLIYFSYDVKMKEKGDIPEGYSVSREKKERFSLILESASTNQTSMYLCASSAGFYSNQPQHFGDGTRLSIL.